The sequence of this T cell receptor beta chain was determined in a study of T-cell memory formation after mild COVID-19. Overall study results and limits: There was no confirmation that second-wave clones peaking on day 37 were SARS-CoV-2 specific. Clones that contracted from day 15 to 85 were balanced CD4/CD8, while later expanders leaned CD4+.

Germline V gene data show CDR1 as LNHNV and CDR2 as YYDKDF (reference sequence). The V and J ends lost 2 bases and 2 bases, in that order; junction bases with no gene match: 4. This CDR3 spans 16 amino acids. This clonotype showed up just a few times. The antigen is undetermined. TCRdb ran MiXCR on the 5' RACE reads and lists one entry per CDR3 protein. The sample yields 150,000 to 200,000 distinct CDR3 sequences, roughly 30% seen once. The sequence was obtained from an adult woman who had mild COVID-19 (a few samples of this study predate the infection). Cell type and time point are not known. The rearrangement links TRBV15 to TRBJ2-3; 10 nucleotides match TRBD2. Sample: PBMCs or a T cell subset sorted from them (not recorded which). The CDR3 DNA reads TGTGCCACCAGCAGACAACTAGCGGGGACCACAGATACGCAGTATTTT. Amino acid sequence: CATSRQLAGTTDTQYF.